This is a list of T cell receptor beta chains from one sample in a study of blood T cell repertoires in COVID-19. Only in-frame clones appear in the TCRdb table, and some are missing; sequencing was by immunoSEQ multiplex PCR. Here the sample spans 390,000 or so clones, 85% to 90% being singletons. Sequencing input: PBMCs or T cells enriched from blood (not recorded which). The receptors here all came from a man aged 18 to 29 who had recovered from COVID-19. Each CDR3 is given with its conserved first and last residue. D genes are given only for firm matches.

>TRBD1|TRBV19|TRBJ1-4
CASSARTGGNEKLFF
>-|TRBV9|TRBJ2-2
CASSVVDTMENTGELFF
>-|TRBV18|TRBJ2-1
CASARESDYNEQFF
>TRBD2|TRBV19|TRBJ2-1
CASKTSGRRPYNEQFF
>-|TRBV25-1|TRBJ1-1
CASSEPPGTEAFF
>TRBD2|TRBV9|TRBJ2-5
CASSVGGSGSGETQYF
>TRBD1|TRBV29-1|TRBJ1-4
CSVAGGAEEKLFF
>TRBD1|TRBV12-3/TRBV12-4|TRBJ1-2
CASSRDRGGYTF
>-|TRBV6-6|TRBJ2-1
CASSAQRSSYNEQFF
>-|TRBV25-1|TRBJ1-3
CASSAFRGDSGNTIYF
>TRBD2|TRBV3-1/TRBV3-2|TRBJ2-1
CASSHETSGNEQFF
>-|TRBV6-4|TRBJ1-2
CASSDSGSTNYGYTF
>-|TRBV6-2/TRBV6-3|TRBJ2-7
CASSYPRLEQYF
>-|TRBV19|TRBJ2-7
CASSRSGAGEQYF
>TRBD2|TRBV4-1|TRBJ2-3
CASSQEGRLAGAFTDTQYF
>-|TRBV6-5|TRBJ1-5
CASVQVPNQPQHF
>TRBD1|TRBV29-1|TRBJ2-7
CSGSGTGGNEQYF